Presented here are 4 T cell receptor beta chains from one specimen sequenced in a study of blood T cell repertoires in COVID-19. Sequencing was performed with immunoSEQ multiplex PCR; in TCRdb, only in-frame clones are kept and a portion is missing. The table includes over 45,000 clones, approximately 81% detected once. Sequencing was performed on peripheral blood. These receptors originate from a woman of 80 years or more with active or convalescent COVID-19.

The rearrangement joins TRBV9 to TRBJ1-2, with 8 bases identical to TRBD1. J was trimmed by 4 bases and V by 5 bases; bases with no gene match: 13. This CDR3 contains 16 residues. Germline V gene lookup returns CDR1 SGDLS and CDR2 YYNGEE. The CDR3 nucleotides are TGTGCCAGCAGACCCGACCAAGGACAGGGTAGCTATGGCTACACCTTC. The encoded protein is CASRPDQGQGSYGYTF.

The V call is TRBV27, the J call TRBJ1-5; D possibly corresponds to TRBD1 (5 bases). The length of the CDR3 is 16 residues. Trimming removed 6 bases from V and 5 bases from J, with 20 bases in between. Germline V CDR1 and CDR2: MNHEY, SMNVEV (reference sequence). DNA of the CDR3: TGTGCCAGCAGACCACACTCAGGGCTTAACCATCAGCCCCAGCATTTT. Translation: CASRPHSGLNHQPQHF.

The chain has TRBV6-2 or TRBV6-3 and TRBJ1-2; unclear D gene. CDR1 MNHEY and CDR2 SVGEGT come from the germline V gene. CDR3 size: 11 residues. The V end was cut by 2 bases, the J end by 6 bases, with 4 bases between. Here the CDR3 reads CASSYTDGYTF. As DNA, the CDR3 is TGTGCCAGCAGTTACACAGATGGCTACACCTTC.

CDR3 sequence: CASSYAGRVTDTQYF. CDR3 DNA sequence: TGTGCCAGCAGTTACGCGGGGAGGGTCACAGATACGCAGTATTTT. The rearrangement links TRBV6-8 to TRBJ2-3; 7 bases are a match to TRBD2. The CDR3 contains 15 residues. Trimming cost V 2 bases and J 2 bases; bases outside gene matches: 4. The germline gives CDR1 MNHGY, CDR2 SAAAGT.